This passage covers 32 T cell receptor beta chains from one sample sequenced in a study of blood T cells in healthy people across ages. Through a sample-barcoded 5' primer and a J-beta primer mix, a second PCR was run for roughly 6 to 11 cycles. TCRdb called the 5' RACE reads again in MiXCR, with one record for every CDR3 protein. Of over a million distinct CDR3 sequences listed, 35% to 50% are singletons. Sequenced sample: blood. Receptor source: a woman aged 60-70 years in good health.

This clonotype was picked up one time. It may be a read error: a sequence one base away is much more abundant. The chain recombines TRBV6-6 with TRBJ2-1; possible D gene TRBD2, 5 bases. The J call may be wrong; the DNA end is better matched by TRBJ2-7. Germline-derived CDR1 and CDR2 are MNHNY and SVGAGI (reference sequence). This CDR3 comprises 12 residues. The CDR3, as DNA: TGTGCCAGCGCGGGCTCCTACAATGAGCAGTACTTC. It encodes CASAGSYNEQYF.

In its sample, this clonotype was seen once. A much larger clone lies one base from this, so it may be a read error. This CDR3 is CASSQGRVDIQYF. For the CDR3, the DNA is TGTGCCAGCAGTCAAGGACGTGTGGACATTCAGTACTTC. The J gene is TRBJ2-5, the V gene TRBV10-3, with D uncertain. The J call is in doubt because the DNA end fits TRBJ2-4 better. Germline V gene lookup returns CDR1 ENHRY and CDR2 SYGVKD. This CDR3 spans 13 amino acids.

A word on this clonotype: One end of the junction varies from germline; a read error may be responsible. The V call is TRBV4-1, the J call TRBJ1-4; TRBD1 aligns across 8 bases. This CDR3 has 15 residues. Per the germline V gene, CDR1 is MGHRA and CDR2 is YSYEKL. CDR3 region: CASSQVGQGNGKLFF. The CDR3 DNA follows: TGCGCCAGCAGCCAAGTTGGACAGGGTAATGGAAAACTGTTTTTT.

The V call is TRBV5-1, the J call TRBJ2-7; 8 bases are a match to TRBD1. Germline assignment: CDR1 SGHRS and CDR2 YFSETQ. The CDR3 is 16 amino acids. V trimming: 1 base; J trimming: 2 bases; junction bases outside the gene matches: 8. Written as DNA, the CDR3 is TGCGCCAGCAGCTTGTCCCCGGGACAGGAAGCCTACGAGCAGTACTTC. Translation gives CASSLSPGQEAYEQYF. The full variable domain, in which reference TRBV5-1 and TRBJ2-7 provide the parts outside the CDR3, is KAGVTQTPRYLIKTRGQQVTLSCSPISGHRSVSWYQQTPGQGLQFLFEYFSETQRNKGNFPGRFSGRQFSNSRSEMNVSTLELGDSALYLCASSLSPGQEAYEQYFGPGTRLTVT.

The chain combines TRBV11-2 with TRBJ1-5, with D tentatively TRBD1 (5 bases). Trimming took 0 bases from V and 9 from J, leaving 6 bases between them. Looked up from germline, CDR1 is SGHAT and CDR2 is FQNNGV. The CDR3 sequence is 12 residues long. The chain's CDR3 is CASSLDGGPQHF. CDR3 coding DNA: TGTGCCAGCAGCTTAGACGGGGGGCCCCAGCATTTT.

The sample holds a few counts of this clonotype. This sequence joins TRBV6-2 or TRBV6-3 and TRBJ2-5; a possible D gene is TRBD2 (5 bases). Germline CDR1 and CDR2: MNHEY and SVGEGT. Trimming cost V 0 bases and J 4 bases, with 12 bases left between them. The CDR3 contains 15 residues. The CDR3 DNA is TGTGCCAGCAGTTACTCGACCGGGGTTGGAGAGACCCAGTACTTC. Amino acid sequence: CASSYSTGVGETQYF.

The CDR3 DNA follows: TGTGCCAGCAGTGAGATCGGACTTACGGTGACCGAGCAGTACTTC. It yields the protein CASSEIGLTVTEQYF. J is TRBJ2-7 and V is TRBV6-1, with a tentative D call TRBD2 (5 bases). There are 15 residues in the CDR3. CDR1 and CDR2 from the germline V gene are MNHNS and SASEGT. Trimming took off 3 bases at V and 6 bases at J, with 18 bases between the two ends.

The chain carries TRBV7-2 and TRBJ1-2; D unclear. Trimming shortened V by 3 bases and J by 4 bases, and 12 bases separated the two germline ends. This CDR3 contains 14 residues. CDR1 SGHTA and CDR2 FQGNSA come from the germline V gene. The CDR3 region is CASSFPRRSYGYTF. The CDR3 coding sequence is TGTGCCAGCAGCTTCCCACGGCGGAGCTATGGCTACACCTTC.

This clonotype has just a few counts. The chain couples TRBV24-1 to TRBJ2-3; 7 bases align to TRBD2. This CDR3 contains 15 residues. Germline-derived CDR1 and CDR2 are KGHDR and SFDVKD. Trimming at V came to 4 bases and at J to 1 base, leaving 4 bases not matched to a gene. The CDR3 reads CATSEGRAGTDTQYF. The CDR3 DNA reads as TGTGCCACCAGTGAAGGGAGGGCCGGCACAGATACGCAGTATTTT.

This rearrangement joins TRBV27 to TRBJ2-1; 9 nucleotides line up with TRBD2. TRBJ2-7 matches the DNA end more closely, so the J call is doubtful. The length of the CDR3 is 14 residues. Per the germline V gene, CDR1 is MNHEY and CDR2 is SMNVEV (reference sequence). The CDR3 here is CASSFPSGNNEQYF. As DNA, the CDR3 is TGTGCCAGCAGTTTCCCTAGCGGGAACAATGAGCAGTACTTC.

The CDR3 DNA reads TGTGCCAGCAGCCGCTTCACTGAAGCTTTCTTT. Its translation is CASSRFTEAFF. This rearrangement joins TRBV12-3 or TRBV12-4 to TRBJ1-1; D gene uncertain. This CDR3 has 11 residues. V was clipped by 6 bases and J by 4 bases, with 6 bases between them.

The chain uses TRBV28 and TRBJ1-2, with D tentatively TRBD1 (6 bases). The V end was cut by 5 bases, the J end by 4 bases, with 14 bases between. The CDR3 contains 14 residues. From germline, CDR1 is MDHEN and CDR2 SYDVKM. CDR3 region: CASSEGGRAYGYTF. CDR3 coding DNA: TGTGCCAGCAGTGAGGGGGGCCGGGCCTATGGCTACACCTTC.

This clonotype was counted ten times or more. The chain uses TRBV27 and TRBJ2-1; either TRBD1 or TRBD2 may supply D (5 bases each). This CDR3 is built from 11 residues. Per germline, CDR1 MNHEY and CDR2 SMNVEV (reference sequence). Between the trimmed V and J ends, which lost 3 bases and 9 bases, there was a span of 6 bases. The CDR3 DNA sequence: TGTGCCAGCAGTTTGAGGGGTGAGCAGTTCTTC. Protein: CASSLRGEQFF.

V and J are TRBV27 and TRBJ2-3, with 8 positions matching TRBD1. The V gene end was trimmed by 7 bases and the J gene end by 2 bases; junction bases not matched to a gene: 14. The CDR3 covers 17 residues. Germline CDR1 is MNHEY and CDR2 is SMNVEV (reference sequence). CDR3 region: CASTRLDRAYVTDTQYF. CDR3 coding DNA: TGTGCCAGCACTCGATTGGACAGGGCTTATGTCACAGATACGCAGTATTTT.

This clonotype was counted only a few times. CDR3 in amino acids: CASSQGEKLEGTSGAQETQYF. The CDR3 DNA reads TGTGCCAGCAGCCAAGGGGAGAAGTTGGAGGGTACTAGCGGAGCGCAAGAGACCCAGTACTTC. The rearrangement links TRBV3-1 to TRBJ2-5, with 8 bases that match TRBD2. The CDR3 runs to 21 residues. Germline CDR1 LGHDT, CDR2 YNNKEL (reference sequence). V lost 1 base to trimming and J lost 2 bases; unmatched junction nucleotides: 21.

With respect to this clonotype: A read error may produce the germline difference seen at one junction end. The chain uses TRBV6-5 and TRBJ2-3, with 8 bases matching TRBD2. The CDR3 is made up of 16 amino acids. Germline CDR1 MNHEY, CDR2 SVGAGI. The CDR3 loop is CASSFTAGETTDTQDF. CDR3 sequence (DNA): TGTGCCAGCAGTTTCACAGCGGGAGAGACCACAGATACGCAGGATTTT.

This clonotype was recorded a few times. Written as DNA, the CDR3 is TGCGCCAGCAGCTTGTACGGCGAGCAGTACTTC. Its protein is CASSLYGEQYF. The chain employs TRBV5-1 and TRBJ2-4; D is ambiguous. The J call may not be correct, given that the DNA end is closer to TRBJ2-7. Per germline, CDR1 SGHRS and CDR2 YFSETQ. The CDR3 has 11 amino acids.

This clonotype was picked up a small number of times. The rearrangement uses TRBV4-1 and TRBJ2-7; TRBD1 is a possible D gene (5 bases). Germline values: CDR1 MGHRA, CDR2 YSYEKL. The CDR3 runs 15 residues. The V end was cut by 0 bases, the J end by 2 bases, with 11 bases between. In nucleotides, the CDR3 is TGCGCCAGCAGCCAAGATTGGCAGGGAACCTACGAGCAGTACTTC. It specifies CASSQDWQGTYEQYF.

The chain combines TRBV7-3 with TRBJ2-7, with D perhaps TRBD1 or TRBD2 (6 bases each). V lost 5 bases, J lost 2 bases, and 16 bases lay in between. CDR1 is SGHTA and CDR2 is FQGTGA in the germline V gene. The length of the CDR3 is 15 residues. CDR3 residues: CASSPGGRGPYEQYF. The CDR3 DNA sequence: TGTGCCAGCAGCCCCGGGGGCAGGGGACCCTACGAGCAGTACTTC.

Concerning this clonotype itself: One end of the junction fails to match germline, which may point to a read error. The chain's CDR3 is CSVEGLYRTETQNF. For the CDR3, the DNA is TGCAGCGTTGAGGGACTTTACCGCACAGAAACGCAGAATTTT. J is TRBJ2-3 and V is TRBV29-1; weak D call: TRBD2 (6 bases). The CDR3 is made up of 14 amino acids. The V gene's germline CDR1 is SQVTM and CDR2 ANQGSEA.

V gene TRBV4-2 combines with J gene TRBJ2-1; D not resolved. Germline assignment: CDR1 LGHNA and CDR2 YNFKEQ. This CDR3 has 16 residues. V lost 0 bases to trimming and J lost 0 bases, with 9 bases between them. CDR3 region: CASSQDATSSYNEQFF. The CDR3 coding sequence is TGTGCCAGCAGCCAAGACGCCACGAGCTCCTACAATGAGCAGTTCTTC.

This rearrangement joins TRBV20-1 to TRBJ1-2; possible D gene TRBD1, 6 bases. The CDR3 spans 13 residues. Trimming shortened V by 0 bases and J by 7 bases, and 12 bases separated the two germline ends. CDR1 is DFQATT, CDR2 SNEGSKA, per germline (reference sequence). CDR3 sequence (DNA): TGCAGTGCTAGAGACAGGGGTAACGCTGGCTACACCTTC. It specifies CSARDRGNAGYTF.

The chain joins TRBV2 to TRBJ2-7, with D possibly being TRBD2 (6 bases). Trimming shortened V by 1 base and J by 3 bases, and 13 bases separated the two germline ends. CDR3 length: 15 residues. Germline CDR1 and CDR2: SNHLY and FYNNEI. CDR3 in amino acids: CASSEGSAGSYEQYF. As DNA, the CDR3 is TGTGCCAGCAGTGAAGGGTCGGCGGGGAGCTACGAGCAGTACTTC.

A note on this clonotype: This may be a read error, as it is one base from a much larger clone. The CDR3 region has the DNA TGTGCCACCAGCAGAGATAACGTAGATACGCGGTATTTT. It is translated as CATSRDNVDTRYF. This chain joins TRBV15 and TRBJ2-3; unclear D gene. This CDR3 is 13 amino acids long. Germline V lookup: CDR1 LNHNV, CDR2 YYDKDF (reference sequence).

The chain is built from TRBV12-3 or TRBV12-4 and TRBJ2-7, with D unclear. V shed 6 bases and J shed 7 bases, with 13 bases lying between them. The CDR3 is 12 residues long. CDR3 in DNA: TGTGCCAGCAGCCCCCGATTCTGGGAGCAGTACTTC. As protein: CASSPRFWEQYF.

Worth noting for this clonotype: One end of the junction is discordant with germline, which a read error may explain. The J gene is TRBJ2-1, the V gene TRBV4-2; D uncertain. The CDR3 has 17 amino acids. Germline V gene data show CDR1 as LGHNA and CDR2 as YNFKEQ. The CDR3 region has the DNA TGTGCCAGCAGCCGCCCTGACTCGCTGAGCTCCGACAATGAGCAGTTCTTC. Translated: CASSRPDSLSSDNEQFF.

This clonotype was counted a few times. The chain combines TRBV12-3 or TRBV12-4 with TRBJ2-5, with 7 bases fitting TRBD2. The J call could be wrong; TRBJ2-7 is a better fit for the DNA end. The CDR3 consists of 13 residues. The DNA of the CDR3 is TGTGCCAGCAGTAAGTCTAGCGGCTACGAGCAGTACTTC. Translated: CASSKSSGYEQYF.

This chain uses TRBV28 with TRBJ2-7; weak D call: TRBD2 (5 bases). Trimming cost V 2 bases and J 2 bases, with 16 bases left between them. This CDR3 comprises 16 residues. Germline V gene lookup returns CDR1 MDHEN and CDR2 SYDVKM. The CDR3 is CASSLKLGELAYEQYF. The CDR3 nucleotides are TGTGCCAGCAGTTTAAAGCTCGGGGAGCTCGCCTACGAGCAGTACTTC.

The chain uses TRBV7-3 and TRBJ1-1, with D possibly matching TRBD1 (5 bases). Germline CDR1 is SGHTA and CDR2 is FQGTGA. Trimming removed 4 bases from V and 12 bases from J, with 21 bases in between. The CDR3 is 14 residues long. The CDR3 is CASSSNRDPTKTFF. CDR3 DNA sequence: TGTGCCAGCAGCTCGAACCGGGACCCTACGAAGACTTTCTTT.

This clonotype occurred once. This chain connects TRBV20-1 to TRBJ1-1; tentatively, D is TRBD1 (6 bases). The CDR3 covers 15 residues. Germline CDR1 and CDR2: DFQATT and SNEGSKA (reference sequence). V gave up 3 bases and J gave up 6 bases, with 20 bases separating them. The CDR3 DNA sequence: TGCAGTGCTAGTCATTCACGAGGGGGGCTCGCTGAAGCTTTCTTT. Encoded protein: CSASHSRGGLAEAFF.

This clonotype has only one observation. The rearrangement uses TRBV6-5 and TRBJ2-7, with 8 bases lining up with TRBD1. The J call may be in error: the DNA end matches TRBJ2-5 better. This CDR3 comprises 16 residues. Germline CDR1 and CDR2: MNHEY and SVGAGI. This chain's CDR3 is CASSTASGGLARTQYF. The CDR3 region has the DNA TGTGCCAGCAGTACCGCCTCAGGGGGCCTTGCGAGGACCCAGTACTTC.

In its sample, this clonotype was seen many times. The CDR3 protein is CSVKGGGSYNEQFF. The CDR3 DNA is TGCAGCGTTAAAGGGGGAGGCTCCTACAATGAGCAGTTCTTC. The chain recombines TRBV29-1 with TRBJ2-1, with D tentatively TRBD1 or TRBD2 (6 bases each). From germline, CDR1 is SQVTM and CDR2 ANQGSEA. V was cut by 5 bases and J by 0 bases, with 11 bases left in between. The length of the CDR3 is 14 residues.